One sample yielded the 23 T cell receptor beta chains listed below, sequenced in a study of control samples from healthy donors and cancer patients. Some clones are missing from TCRdb's copy, which holds only in-frame ones; the method was immunoSEQ multiplex PCR. Seen here are 110,000 to 150,000 clones, roughly nine tenths observed once, and the top ten hold more than 6.5%. Sequencing was done on a sample of blood. The receptors shown here come from a man between 18 and 29 years old in good health.

This clone was recorded once. The chain carries TRBV2 and TRBJ1-6; tentatively, D is TRBD1 (5 bases). The CDR3 covers 12 residues. V was clipped by 3 bases and J by 8 bases, with 5 bases between them. Looked up from germline, CDR1 is SNHLY and CDR2 is FYNNEI. In DNA, the CDR3 is TGTGCCAGCAGTGAGGGGGATTCACCCCTCCACTTT. The encoded protein is CASSEGDSPLHF.

This chain joins TRBV4-1 and TRBJ2-1; D is uncertain. The germline V gene encodes CDR1 MGHRA and CDR2 YSYEKL. CDR3 length: 13 amino acids. Trimming took off 7 bases at V and 5 bases at J, with 12 bases between the two ends. The CDR3 here is CASTSPLHNEQFF. CDR3 in DNA: TGCGCCAGCACCTCACCCTTACACAATGAGCAGTTCTTC.

This chain connects TRBV28 to TRBJ1-5, with a weak D call TRBD1 (5 bases). Germline V gene sequence: CDR1 MDHEN, CDR2 SYDVKM. This CDR3 is built from 13 residues. V lost 7 bases and J lost 6, with 13 bases in between. CDR3 in amino acids: CASITSGSQPQHF. In DNA, the CDR3 is TGTGCCAGCATCACCTCAGGGAGTCAGCCCCAGCATTTT.

The chain joins TRBV6-5 to TRBJ1-2; the D gene is possibly TRBD1 (6 bases). Germline values: CDR1 MNHEY, CDR2 SVGAGI. V lost 4 bases, J lost 4 bases, and 10 bases lay in between. The CDR3 runs 13 residues. The DNA for the CDR3 is TGTGCCAGCAGTTCCGAGGACAGCTATGGCTACACCTTC. It is translated as CASSSEDSYGYTF.

The CDR3 is CASSDRLAGTTGELFF. The CDR3 DNA is TGTGCCAGCAGCGATAGACTAGCGGGGACCACCGGGGAGCTGTTTTTT. The rearrangement links TRBV7-6 to TRBJ2-2, with 11 bases matching TRBD2. The J segment lost 4 bases and the V segment lost 5 bases, leaving 6 bases of the junction unmatched. The CDR3 loop spans 16 amino acids. The V gene's germline CDR1 is SGHVS and CDR2 FNYEAQ.

V gene TRBV6-5 combines with J gene TRBJ2-2, with D hard to call. The CDR3 spans 11 residues. CDR1 MNHEY and CDR2 SVGAGI come from the germline V gene. Trimming stripped 4 bases from V and 5 bases from J, with 2 bases between. The CDR3 DNA follows: TGTGCCAGCAGTTCTACCGGGGAGCTGTTTTTT. Translation gives CASSSTGELFF.

V gene TRBV27 combines with J gene TRBJ2-5; 8 nucleotides agree with TRBD1. J lost 2 bases, V lost 4 bases, and 3 bases had no gene match. Germline-derived CDR1 and CDR2 are MNHEY and SMNVEV (reference sequence). The length of the CDR3 is 14 residues. The CDR3 DNA follows: TGTGCCAGCAGTTACGGGACAGGTCAAGAGACCCAGTACTTC. As protein: CASSYGTGQETQYF.

This sequence joins TRBV6-5 and TRBJ2-7; TRBD1 aligns across 9 bases. Losses at the gene ends were 6 bases for V and 7 bases for J; bases not matched to a gene: 10. Per germline, CDR1 MNHEY and CDR2 SVGAGI. The CDR3 covers 14 residues. The DNA for the CDR3 is TGTGCCAGCAGACGACCGGGACAGGGTGGAGAGCAGTACTTC. Its protein product is CASRRPGQGGEQYF.

V gene TRBV10-1 combines with J gene TRBJ2-1; D may match TRBD1 or TRBD2 (6 bases each). This CDR3 spans 18 amino acids. Germline loops: CDR1 WNHNN, CDR2 SYGVQD (reference sequence). V dropped 0 bases and J dropped 2 bases, with 17 bases sitting between them. CDR3 region: CASSESIWGASAYNEQFF. CDR3 nucleotide sequence: TGCGCCAGCAGTGAGTCGATCTGGGGGGCGAGCGCCTACAATGAGCAGTTCTTC.

In DNA, the CDR3 is TGCGCCAGCAGCCCCGCCGGGGGCCGGACCTACGAGCAGTACTTC. It translates to CASSPAGGRTYEQYF. V gene TRBV4-1 combines with J gene TRBJ2-7; either TRBD1 or TRBD2 may fit D (6 bases each). Germline loops: CDR1 MGHRA, CDR2 YSYEKL. V lost 4 bases and J 2 bases, leaving 15 bases between the germline ends. The CDR3 is made up of 15 amino acids.

CDR3 in amino acids: CASSVGERGAPGELFF. CDR3 nucleotides: TGTGCCAGCAGCGTAGGGGAGCGGGGGGCCCCCGGGGAGCTGTTTTTT. The rearrangement uses TRBV9 and TRBJ2-2; TRBD2 matches at 9 bases. The V gene end was trimmed by 0 bases and the J gene end by 6 bases; junction bases not matched to a gene: 6. Germline V gene sequence: CDR1 SGDLS, CDR2 YYNGEE. The CDR3 contains 16 residues.

CDR3 DNA: TGCGCCAGCAGTAGGGCAGCTAACTATGGCTACACCTTC. Its protein product is CASSRAANYGYTF. The chain carries TRBV23-1 and TRBJ1-2; no clear D gene. TRBV23-1 is reported as an ORF; its role is uncertain. The CDR3 length is 13 residues. With 5 bases removed from V and 0 bases from J, the gap between germline ends came to 7 bases.

The chain combines TRBV11-3 with TRBJ1-1, with D tentatively TRBD1 (6 bases). V was clipped by 3 bases and J by 0 bases, with 14 bases between them. The CDR3 totals 16 residues. Germline lookup yields CDR1 SGHNT and CDR2 YENEEA. The CDR3 DNA follows: TGTGCCAGCAGCTTCTCCTATACAGGGTTGAACACTGAAGCTTTCTTT. Protein sequence: CASSFSYTGLNTEAFF.

This chain joins TRBV30 and TRBJ2-7; 9 nucleotides agree with TRBD2. Germline V gene lookup returns CDR1 GTSNPN and CDR2 SVGIG (reference sequence). The CDR3 has 13 residues. Trimming took 3 bases from V and 3 from J; bases not matched to a gene: 3. This CDR3 is CAWSVAGVYEQYF. Written as DNA, the CDR3 is TGTGCCTGGAGCGTAGCGGGGGTCTACGAGCAGTACTTC. The full variable domain, rest sourced from reference TRBV30 and TRBJ2-7, is SQTIHQWPATLVQPVGSPLSLECTVEGTSNPNLYWYRQAAGRGLQLLFYSVGIGQISSEVPQNLSASRPQDRQFILSSKKLLLSDSGFYLCAWSVAGVYEQYFGPGTRLTVT.

V gene TRBV6-5 combines with J gene TRBJ1-1; D might be TRBD1 (5 bases). The CDR3 has 14 residues. V was pared by 5 bases and J by 0 bases, with 10 bases between. The germline CDR1 and CDR2 sequences are MNHEY and SVGAGI. CDR3 sequence: CASSPGRLNTEAFF. The DNA of the CDR3 is TGTGCCAGCAGTCCGGGACGGCTGAACACTGAAGCTTTCTTT.

The gene calls are TRBV19 and TRBJ1-1, with D hard to call. CDR3 size: 12 residues. Germline assignment: CDR1 LNHDA and CDR2 SQIVND (reference sequence). The V gene lost 3 bases and the J gene lost 8 bases, with 10 bases spanning the gap. In DNA, the CDR3 is TGTGCCAGTAGTATGATGGGAGAAGAAGCTTTCTTT. It is translated as CASSMMGEEAFF.

The V call is TRBV9, the J call TRBJ2-5; no clear D gene. The germline V gene encodes CDR1 SGDLS and CDR2 YYNGEE. Trimming removed 0 bases at V and 5 bases at J, with 14 bases between. This CDR3 comprises 15 residues. Written as DNA, the CDR3 is TGTGCCAGCAGCGTAGCTTTAACCCTAGGCGAGACCCAGTACTTC. This encodes CASSVALTLGETQYF.

The J gene is TRBJ2-6, the V gene TRBV19; tentative D call: TRBD1 (6 bases). Trimming took 8 bases from V and 2 from J, leaving 13 bases between them. Germline V gives CDR1 LNHDA, CDR2 SQIVND (reference sequence). The CDR3 has 15 residues. This CDR3 is CASRTAFPGANVLTF. The CDR3 DNA reads as TGTGCCAGTCGGACAGCCTTCCCTGGGGCCAACGTCCTGACTTTC.

This rearrangement joins TRBV4-1 to TRBJ1-2; TRBD1 might be the D (6 bases). Trimming stripped 0 bases from V and 4 bases from J, with 12 bases between. Germline V gene lookup returns CDR1 MGHRA and CDR2 YSYEKL. CDR3 length: 15 amino acids. The CDR3 sequence: CASSQDEGEFYGYTF. The DNA for the CDR3 is TGCGCCAGCAGCCAAGATGAGGGGGAATTCTATGGCTACACCTTC.

This clone appeared a few times. The chain is built from TRBV4-1 and TRBJ2-7; the match to TRBD2 covers 7 bases. V shed 8 bases and J 5 bases; nucleotides not matched to a gene: 9. This CDR3 is 13 amino acids long. The germline CDR1 and CDR2 sequences are MGHRA and YSYEKL. The CDR3 coding sequence is TGCGCCAGCGGTCGGGGGGTACCGGACGAGCAGTACTTC. This sequence encodes CASGRGVPDEQYF.

The CDR3 bases are TGTGCCAGCAGCCGCGGGGGGGAGACTATGAGGGGCTACACCTTC. Its protein is CASSRGGETMRGYTF. V gene TRBV4-2 combines with J gene TRBJ1-2, with a possible D match to TRBD1 (5 bases). The CDR3 consists of 15 residues. Germline-derived CDR1 and CDR2 are LGHNA and YNFKEQ. V was shortened by 4 bases and J by 8 bases, with 20 bases between the two germline ends.

The CDR3 sequence: CATSDWNRGRLTDTQYF. The CDR3 coding sequence is TGTGCCACCAGTGATTGGAACAGGGGGCGACTCACAGATACGCAGTATTTT. The V call is TRBV24-1, the J call TRBJ2-3; TRBD1 matches at 9 bases. Looked up from germline, CDR1 is KGHDR and CDR2 is SFDVKD. This CDR3 is built from 17 residues. The trim removed 2 bases at V and 2 bases at J, leaving 7 bases unmatched.

The rearrangement links TRBV28 to TRBJ2-7; 7 nucleotides line up with TRBD2. V shed 8 bases and J 4 bases; nucleotides not matched to a gene: 11. Germline V lookup: CDR1 MDHEN, CDR2 SYDVKM. The CDR3 spans 14 residues. CDR3 sequence reads: CASSTTGGGYEQYF. The CDR3 bases are TGTGCCAGCTCTACTACGGGAGGAGGATACGAGCAGTACTTC.